The rows below give T cell receptor beta chains drawn from one sample of a study of T cell responses to AZD1222 COVID-19 vaccine. TCRdb's copy holds only in-frame clones and misses some; the assay was immunoSEQ multiplex PCR. The sample records 95,000 to 100,000 clones, roughly nine tenths being singletons. Source: peripheral blood, taken on day 0 of AZD1222 vaccination. These receptors all come from an adult in good health. Both conserved end residues are part of each CDR3. The D gene is left open where the match is weak. Clone size is not always given. Where it is, it says once, few, many or a class for expanded clones.

clone size: .; D gene: TRBD1; J gene: TRBJ1-2; V gene: TRBV13; CDR3 protein: CASSLSGQDGYTF; CDR3 DNA: TGTGCCAGCAGCTTGTCGGGACAGGATGGCTACACCTTC
clone size: .; D gene: TRBD1; J gene: TRBJ1-2; V gene: TRBV5-4; CDR3 protein: CASSLDAGGYGYTF; CDR3 DNA: TGTGCCAGCAGCTTGGACGCAGGGGGCTATGGCTACACCTTC
clone size: once; D gene: .; J gene: TRBJ2-1; V gene: TRBV7-9; CDR3 protein: CASSFGVADEQFF; CDR3 DNA: TGTGCCAGCAGCTTCGGGGTAGCCGATGAGCAGTTCTTC
clone size: .; D gene: .; J gene: TRBJ2-1; V gene: TRBV7-9; CDR3 protein: CASSLTLGAYNEQFF; CDR3 DNA: TGTGCCAGCAGCTTGACTTTGGGGGCCTACAATGAGCAGTTCTTC
clone size: once; D gene: .; J gene: TRBJ2-2; V gene: TRBV30; CDR3 protein: CAWSAGGGSGELFF; CDR3 DNA: TGTGCCTGGAGTGCGGGGGGCGGCTCCGGGGAGCTGTTTTTT
clone size: few; D gene: .; J gene: TRBJ2-7; V gene: TRBV12-5; CDR3 protein: CASGPLTGYEQYF; CDR3 DNA: TGTGCTAGTGGCCCCTTAACAGGGTACGAGCAGTACTTC
clone size: few; D gene: .; J gene: TRBJ2-3; V gene: TRBV5-1; CDR3 protein: CASSLGTVSTDTQYF; CDR3 DNA: TGCGCCAGCAGCTTGGGGACGGTTAGCACAGATACGCAGTATTTT
clone size: .; D gene: .; J gene: TRBJ2-7; V gene: TRBV11-1; CDR3 protein: CASSLVAGSSYEQYF; CDR3 DNA: TGTGCCAGCAGCTTAGTAGCAGGTTCCTCCTACGAGCAGTACTTC
clone size: .; D gene: .; J gene: TRBJ2-3; V gene: TRBV5-4; CDR3 protein: CASSSGRGGATDTQYF; CDR3 DNA: TGTGCCAGCAGCTCTGGTCGGGGCGGGGCCACAGATACGCAGTATTTT
clone size: .; D gene: TRBD1; J gene: TRBJ1-2; V gene: TRBV2; CDR3 protein: CASSWQGAEGYTF; CDR3 DNA: TGTGCCAGCAGTTGGCAGGGGGCTGAAGGCTACACCTTC